Reported below is one T cell receptor (beta chain). The sample is drawn from a study of blood T cell repertoires in COVID-19. Turning to the study itself: The origin of the acute and convalescent COVID-19 samples was the United States, Italy and Spain. T cells, B-cell-depleted T cells, or PBMCs supplied cDNA or gDNA.

The method was immunoSEQ multiplex PCR; TCRdb's version includes in-frame clones alone and lacks a portion of them. The data hold around 180,000 clones, with 79% observed a single time. Germline CDR1 reads SGHKS; CDR2 reads YYEKEE (reference sequence). Trimming cost V 4 bases and J 8 bases; bases outside gene matches: 9. The CDR3 runs 15 residues. The V call is TRBV5-5, the J call TRBJ2-1, with TRBD2 identical over 10 bases. This clonotype was obtained from a man aged 55 to 69 with active or convalescent COVID-19. Sequencing was carried out using peripheral blood. DNA for the CDR3: TGTGCCAGCAGCCCGAGCGGGAGGGCCATTCATGAGCAGTTCTTC. Translating it yields CASSPSGRAIHEQFF.